The rows below give T cell receptor beta chains drawn from one sample of a study of blood T cell repertoires in COVID-19. This table comes from immunoSEQ multiplex PCR, and its TCRdb copy is limited to in-frame clones, with some not included. The sample shows about 240,000 clones, about 86% of them seen only once. The sequenced material came from peripheral blood. The source is an elderly woman with acute or convalescent COVID-19. Each CDR3 is given with its conserved first and last residue. A D gene is named only where the DNA matches it firmly. The listing skips clone size in some rows; elsewhere it reads once, few, many or a size class.

cdr3_aa,cdr3_nt,d_call,j_call,clone_size,v_call
CASRGSGGYEQYF,TGTGCCTCACGAGGGAGTGGAGGCTACGAGCAGTACTTC,.,TRBJ2-7,.,TRBV6-5
CSVAAVNEQFF,TGCAGCGTTGCGGCGGTCAATGAGCAGTTCTTC,.,TRBJ2-1,.,TRBV29-1
CASSTSGTGATEAFF,TGTGCCAGCAGTACCTCCGGGACAGGGGCGACTGAAGCTTTCTTT,TRBD1,TRBJ1-1,once,TRBV28
CASTAYKGEEKLFF,TGTGCCAGCACCGCGTATAAGGGAGAAGAAAAACTGTTTTTT,.,TRBJ1-4,.,TRBV7-2
CASSRTAGGNEKLFF,TGTGCCAGTAGTCGCACCGCGGGGGGTAATGAAAAACTGTTTTTT,.,TRBJ1-4,.,TRBV19
CASSLGGSGANVLTF,TGTGCCAGCAGCTTAGGCGGCTCTGGGGCCAACGTCCTGACTTTC,.,TRBJ2-6,.,TRBV11-3
CASRRVRLRVGEKLFF,TGTGCCAGCAGGAGGGTCCGTTTGAGGGTGGGAGAAAAACTGTTTTTT,.,TRBJ1-4,.,TRBV28
CASSGTRSGEQYF,TGTGCCAGCAGTGGGACTAGATCGGGCGAGCAGTACTTC,TRBD2,TRBJ2-7,.,TRBV2
CATSDSPGEQYF,TGTGCCACCAGTGATTCCCCCGGGGAGCAGTACTTC,.,TRBJ2-7,.,TRBV24-1
CASSELASYNEQFF,TGTGCCAGCAGTGAACTAGCGAGCTACAATGAGCAGTTCTTC,.,TRBJ2-1,.,TRBV2
CASSYSGGRTEAFF,TGTGCCAGCAGTTACTCCGGGGGGCGCACTGAAGCTTTCTTT,.,TRBJ1-1,.,TRBV6-2/TRBV6-3
CASSQVRGEQYF,TGTGCCAGCAGCCAAGTCAGGGGTGAGCAGTACTTC,.,TRBJ2-7,few,TRBV3-1/TRBV3-2
CASIGLSGNPSGANVLTF,TGTGCCAGCATAGGCCTTTCAGGGAACCCCTCTGGGGCCAACGTCCTGACTTTC,.,TRBJ2-6,.,TRBV27
CASSRTLQRETQYF,TGTGCCAGCAGCCGGACTCTTCAAAGGGAGACCCAGTACTTC,.,TRBJ2-5,.,TRBV6-5
CASSFGGDYGYTF,TGTGCCAGCAGTTTCGGGGGGGACTATGGCTACACCTTC,.,TRBJ1-2,once,TRBV28
CASSPVGEPNYGYTF,TGTGCCAGCTCACCAGTCGGGGAACCGAACTATGGCTACACCTTC,.,TRBJ1-2,.,TRBV18
CAISEGAGAINQPQHF,TGTGCCATCAGTGAGGGGGCAGGGGCCATCAATCAGCCCCAGCATTTT,.,TRBJ1-5,.,TRBV10-3
CASSWTGTDTQYF,TGTGCCAGCAGCTGGACAGGCACAGATACGCAGTATTTT,.,TRBJ2-3,.,TRBV7-3
CASSLRTEAFF,TGTGCCAGCAGTTTGAGGACTGAAGCTTTCTTT,.,TRBJ1-1,.,TRBV28
CASLPPGGTDTQYF,TGTGCCAGCCTCCCTCCAGGGGGGACAGATACGCAGTATTTT,.,TRBJ2-3,.,TRBV18
CASSERRTGVNSPLHF,TGTGCCAGCAGTGAACGAAGGACAGGGGTTAATTCACCCCTCCACTTT,TRBD1,TRBJ1-6,once,TRBV2
CAISGTGTQNTGELFF,TGTGCCATCAGTGGAACCGGGACACAGAACACCGGGGAGCTGTTTTTT,.,TRBJ2-2,.,TRBV10-3
CASASGGNTEAFF,TGTGCCAGCGCCTCCGGGGGGAACACTGAAGCTTTCTTT,.,TRBJ1-1,.,TRBV3-1/TRBV3-2
CASSVESGGPPVF,TGTGCCAGCAGTGTCGAGAGCGGGGGGCCCCCCGTCTTC,TRBD2,TRBJ2-1,.,TRBV2
CASSFREKLFF,TGTGCCAGCAGCTTCCGGGAAAAACTGTTTTTT,.,TRBJ1-4,.,TRBV5-6
CASSNGHTLDGYTF,TGTGCCAGCAGTAACGGACATACCCTCGATGGCTACACCTTC,.,TRBJ1-2,.,TRBV6-5
CASSLYLQGVNSPLHF,TGTGCCAGCAGCCTTTACCTTCAGGGGGTTAATTCACCCCTCCACTTT,TRBD1,TRBJ1-6,.,TRBV3-1/TRBV3-2
CASSSGLANEQFF,TGTGCCAGCAGCTCCGGACTAGCGAATGAGCAGTTCTTC,TRBD2,TRBJ2-1,.,TRBV11-2
CASRAGQGRSVEKLFF,TGTGCCAGCAGAGCGGGACAGGGACGGTCCGTTGAAAAACTGTTTTTT,TRBD1,TRBJ1-4,.,TRBV2
CASSFSTGGNSPLHF,TGTGCCAGCAGTTTCTCGACAGGCGGTAATTCACCCCTCCACTTT,.,TRBJ1-6,.,TRBV27
CAIVWGGSYNEQFF,TGTGCCATCGTGTGGGGGGGCTCCTACAATGAGCAGTTCTTC,TRBD2,TRBJ2-1,.,TRBV27
CASSIVGVRNYGYTF,TGTGCCAGTAGTATTGTAGGGGTGCGTAACTATGGCTACACCTTC,.,TRBJ1-2,few,TRBV19
CASSPLPTYEQYF,TGTGCCAGCTCACCACTTCCCACCTACGAGCAGTACTTC,.,TRBJ2-7,.,TRBV18
CASSQMRLTDTQYF,TGTGCCAGCAGCCAGATGAGGCTCACAGATACGCAGTATTTT,.,TRBJ2-3,.,TRBV6-5
CASSPGQERLAKNIQYF,TGTGCCAGCTCACCAGGACAGGAGAGGCTAGCCAAAAACATTCAGTACTTC,TRBD1,TRBJ2-4,.,TRBV18
CASSLRPGSAEAFF,TGTGCCAGCAGTTTACGCCCTGGGAGCGCTGAAGCTTTCTTT,.,TRBJ1-1,.,TRBV28
CASSQGESAMNTEAFF,TGTGCCAGCAGCCAAGGAGAGTCAGCGATGAACACTGAAGCTTTCTTT,.,TRBJ1-1,.,TRBV3-1/TRBV3-2
CASSPRAYRSYEQYF,TGTGCCAGCAGCCCGAGGGCCTACCGCTCCTACGAGCAGTACTTC,.,TRBJ2-7,.,TRBV5-6
CASSIAAVSSYEQYF,TGTGCCAGTAGTATAGCGGCGGTTAGCTCCTACGAGCAGTACTTC,.,TRBJ2-7,.,TRBV19
CASRAGSLGSNEQFF,TGTGCCAGTAGAGCAGGGTCGTTGGGGTCAAATGAGCAGTTCTTC,.,TRBJ2-1,.,TRBV19
CASSLRQGPYEQYF,TGTGCCAGCAGTCTGAGACAGGGGCCCTACGAGCAGTACTTC,TRBD1,TRBJ2-7,.,TRBV7-3
CASSDKAGTEAFF,TGCGCCAGCAGTGATAAAGCCGGCACTGAAGCTTTCTTT,.,TRBJ1-1,.,TRBV10-1
CASSRQGGANYGYTF,TGTGCCAGCTCACGACAGGGGGGAGCTAACTATGGTTACACCTTC,TRBD1,TRBJ1-2,.,TRBV18